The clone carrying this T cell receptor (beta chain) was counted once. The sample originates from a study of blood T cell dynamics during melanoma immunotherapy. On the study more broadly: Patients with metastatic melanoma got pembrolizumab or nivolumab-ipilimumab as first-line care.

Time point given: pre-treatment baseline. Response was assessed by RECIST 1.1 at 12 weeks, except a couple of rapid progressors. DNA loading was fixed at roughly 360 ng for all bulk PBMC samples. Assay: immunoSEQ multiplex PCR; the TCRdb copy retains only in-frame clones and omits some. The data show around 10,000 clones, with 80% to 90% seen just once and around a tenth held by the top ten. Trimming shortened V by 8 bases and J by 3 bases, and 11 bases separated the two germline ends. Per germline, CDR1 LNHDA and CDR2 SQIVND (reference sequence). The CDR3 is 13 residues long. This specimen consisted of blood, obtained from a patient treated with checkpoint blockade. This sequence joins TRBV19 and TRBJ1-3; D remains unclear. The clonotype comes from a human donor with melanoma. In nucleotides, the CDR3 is TGTGCCAGTTCTATAGGTTTTGGAAACACCATATATTTT. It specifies CASSIGFGNTIYF.